Presented here are 19 T cell receptor beta chains from one specimen sequenced in a study of blood T cells in healthy people across ages. Sample-barcoded 5' priming and a J-beta primer mix drove a second PCR of about 6 to 12 cycles. MiXCR, applied by TCRdb to the 5' RACE reads, yields one record per CDR3 protein. This sample has about 640,000 distinct CDR3 sequences, with approximately 59% found just once. The sequenced sample was blood. The receptors derive from a man aged 55 to 70 in good health.

The chain carries TRBV2 and TRBJ2-2; 7 nucleotides agree with TRBD2. The CDR3 loop spans 15 amino acids. CDR1 and CDR2 from the germline V gene are SNHLY and FYNNEI. With V trimmed by 5 bases and J by 4 bases, 7 bases remained unmatched. The DNA for the CDR3 is TGTGCCAGCAGTCTACTCCGGGAGGTCACCGGGGAGCTGTTTTTT. The encoded protein is CASSLLREVTGELFF.

V usage is TRBV6-5 and J usage is TRBJ2-3, with D possibly TRBD2 on 6 matching bases. Trimming took off 6 bases at V and 6 bases at J, with 13 bases between the two ends. The CDR3 runs to 13 residues. From germline, CDR1 is MNHEY and CDR2 SVGAGI. The CDR3 protein is CASSRPGVDTQYF. The CDR3 nucleotides are TGTGCCAGCAGCCGCCCGGGGGTTGATACGCAGTATTTT.

The chain couples TRBV20-1 to TRBJ2-5, with a tentative D call TRBD1 (6 bases). V lost 3 bases and J 4 bases, leaving 12 bases between the germline ends. Germline CDR1 reads DFQATT; CDR2 reads SNEGSKA (reference sequence). CDR3 length: 13 amino acids. As DNA, the CDR3 is TGCAGTGCTAGTTGGCCAGGGGTAGAGACCCAGTACTTC. Its protein is CSASWPGVETQYF.

V usage is TRBV6-6 and J usage is TRBJ1-4; a weak D match, TRBD1 (5 bases). There are 15 residues in the CDR3. Germline values: CDR1 MNHNY, CDR2 SVGAGI (reference sequence). Trimming stripped 11 bases from V and 0 bases from J, with 16 bases between. The CDR3 DNA follows: TGTGCCCCCCCTGACGGGGACGCAACTAATGAAAAACTGTTTTTT. Translation gives CAPPDGDATNEKLFF.

The chain combines TRBV20-1 with TRBJ2-1; the D gene could be TRBD1 or TRBD2 (7 bases each). The V end was cut by 6 bases, the J end by 10 bases, with 22 bases between. Per germline, CDR1 DFQATT and CDR2 SNEGSKA (reference sequence). The CDR3 sequence is 14 residues long. As DNA, the CDR3 is TGCAGTGCCACCGGGGGGACAGCCCGGGAGGAGCAGTTCTTC. As protein: CSATGGTAREEQFF.

A few counts support this clonotype. The V call is TRBV29-1, the J call TRBJ1-1; a weak D match, TRBD1 (6 bases). The CDR3 extends over 13 amino acids. Germline lookup yields CDR1 SQVTM and CDR2 ANQGSEA. Trimming removed 7 bases at V and 5 bases at J, with 17 bases between. As DNA, the CDR3 is TGCAGCGGGCGTCAGGGGTCCGGGACTGAAGCTTTCTTT. Residues: CSGRQGSGTEAFF.

V gene TRBV20-1 combines with J gene TRBJ2-3, with a tentative D call TRBD2 (5 bases). This CDR3 comprises 12 residues. The V gene lost 1 base and the J gene lost 8 bases, with 10 bases spanning the gap. Germline V gene lookup returns CDR1 DFQATT and CDR2 SNEGSKA (reference sequence). CDR3 bases: TGCAGTGCTAGAGTTCCCGGAGGTACGCAGTATTTT. It encodes CSARVPGGTQYF.

The chain joins TRBV12-3 or TRBV12-4 to TRBJ1-4, with D hard to call. CDR3 length equals 11 residues. V lost 5 bases, J lost 8 bases, and 6 bases lay in between. The CDR3 is CASSRKEKLFF. CDR3 sequence (DNA): TGTGCCAGCAGTCGGAAAGAAAAACTGTTTTTT.

The rearrangement joins TRBV5-1 to TRBJ2-5; possibly TRBD1 for D (6 bases). V was trimmed by 2 bases and J by 4 bases, leaving 12 bases between them. Looked up from germline, CDR1 is SGHRS and CDR2 is YFSETQ. This CDR3 spans 14 amino acids. The CDR3 DNA reads as TGCGCCAGCAGCTTTGGGGGCGATCGAGAGACCCAGTACTTC. Amino acids: CASSFGGDRETQYF.

This clonotype has more than one count but fewer than ten. The chain joins TRBV28 to TRBJ1-5; weak D call: TRBD1 (6 bases). The CDR3 loop spans 12 amino acids. Germline V gene sequence: CDR1 MDHEN, CDR2 SYDVKM. Trimming removed 10 bases from V and 3 bases from J, with 10 bases in between. CDR3 region: CATRGPNQPQHF. DNA of the CDR3: TGTGCCACCCGGGGGCCCAATCAGCCCCAGCATTTT.

The V call is TRBV19, the J call TRBJ1-2; tentatively, D is TRBD1 (6 bases). Germline V gene data show CDR1 as LNHDA and CDR2 as SQIVND (reference sequence). V was pared by 3 bases and J by 4 bases, with 12 bases between. There are 14 residues in the CDR3. CDR3 region: CASSIEDSRYGYTF. The CDR3 nucleotides are TGTGCCAGTAGTATTGAGGACAGCCGCTATGGCTACACCTTC.

The J gene is TRBJ1-2, the V gene TRBV12-3 or TRBV12-4, with unresolved D. Trimming stripped 7 bases from V and 2 bases from J, with 20 bases between. This CDR3 has 16 residues. CDR3 sequence (DNA): TGTGCCAGCATTGCCCGAGCCACCCGATTGAACTATGGCTACACCTTC. Residues: CASIARATRLNYGYTF.

V gene TRBV27 combines with J gene TRBJ2-6; TRBD1 matches 8 bases. V shed 4 bases and J 4 bases; nucleotides not matched to a gene: 6. The V gene's germline CDR1 is MNHEY and CDR2 SMNVEV (reference sequence). This CDR3 comprises 16 residues. The CDR3 sequence is CASSSPNRGGANVLTF. The CDR3 coding sequence is TGTGCCAGCAGTTCCCCGAACAGGGGGGGGGCCAACGTCCTGACTTTC.

The rearrangement uses TRBV3-1 and TRBJ2-1, with TRBD2 as a possible D gene (6 bases). V was cut by 3 bases and J by 3 bases, with 12 bases left in between. This CDR3 spans 15 amino acids. Germline-derived CDR1 and CDR2 are LGHDT and YNNKEL (reference sequence). CDR3 sequence (DNA): TGTGCCAGCAGCCACCCTCGCGGGGACTACAATGAGCAGTTCTTC. Encoded protein: CASSHPRGDYNEQFF.

The chain links TRBV20-1 to TRBJ2-1; maybe TRBD1 (6 bases). The CDR3 has 15 residues. V was cut by 0 bases and J by 8 bases, with 17 bases left in between. The germline gives CDR1 DFQATT, CDR2 SNEGSKA (reference sequence). The CDR3 coding sequence is TGCAGTGCTAGAGACCCAGTGGGGGCAATGGATGAGCAGTTCTTC. Amino acids: CSARDPVGAMDEQFF.

The sample holds one count of this clonotype. The genes are TRBV12-5 and TRBJ1-6, with D unclear. The germline V and J ends were trimmed by 6 bases and 7 bases, with 13 bases remaining between them. This CDR3 spans 14 amino acids. CDR1 is LGHNT and CDR2 is FRNRAP in the germline V gene. The CDR3 DNA reads as TGTGCTAGTGGGTTTCACCAAGCCAATTCACCCCTCCACTTT. Translation gives CASGFHQANSPLHF.

The chain's CDR3 is CASSIHPRGGGHYGYTF. The CDR3 coding sequence is TGTGCCAGCAGCATCCATCCCCGGGGAGGGGGTCACTATGGCTACACCTTC. The chain is built from TRBV21-1 and TRBJ1-2; the table calls TRBD1, which could not be checked here. TRBV21-1 represents a pseudogene. The CDR3 runs 17 residues.

V gene TRBV13 combines with J gene TRBJ1-1; possible D gene TRBD1, 6 bases. Per germline, CDR1 PRHDT and CDR2 FYEKMQ (reference sequence). Trimming stripped 5 bases from V and 2 bases from J, with 12 bases between. The CDR3 spans 14 residues. The CDR3 loop is CASSRAGANTEAFF. CDR3 nucleotides: TGTGCCAGCAGCCGTGCGGGGGCTAACACTGAAGCTTTCTTT.

The chain combines TRBV7-9 with TRBJ1-2; 8 positions agree with TRBD1. V trimming: 6 bases; J trimming: 9 bases; junction bases outside the gene matches: 6. The CDR3 runs 12 residues. Germline assignment: CDR1 SEHNR and CDR2 FQNEAQ (reference sequence). CDR3 sequence reads: CASRSTGESYTF. DNA for the CDR3: TGTGCCAGCAGGTCGACAGGGGAGAGCTACACCTTC.